This T cell receptor (beta chain) was sequenced for a study of T cell repertoires in cytomegalovirus infection. Study in general: Matching HLA type and CMV infection were both indicated by public TCR beta signatures.

TCRdb analysed the reads with MiXCR anew, one entry per CDR3 protein. The sample yields fewer than 900,000 distinct CDR3 sequences, approximately 32% seen once. This clonotype was counted ten times or more. Its antigen is not identified. The junction differs from germline at one of its ends, possibly a read error. Regarding the study as a whole: The study found HLA-C-restricted CMV-specific TCR beta clonotypes dominating the ex vivo response. Totalled public TCR beta family frequency picked out people who carried CMV plus the relevant HLA.

Sequencing was performed on cultured CD8+ T cells from PBMCs, taken from culture after CMV antigen stimulation. The source is a human donor in good health (CMV status not recorded). Some clones in this sample may be carry-over from other donors' samples.

The DNA for the CDR3 is TGTGCTAGCAGCCCAGCGGGGCTCACAGATACGCAGTATTTT. It yields the protein CASSPAGLTDTQYF. V usage is TRBV7-7 and J usage is TRBJ2-3; 7 bases fit TRBD2. Germline V gives CDR1 SSHAT, CDR2 FNYEAQ (reference sequence). The CDR3 is 14 amino acids.